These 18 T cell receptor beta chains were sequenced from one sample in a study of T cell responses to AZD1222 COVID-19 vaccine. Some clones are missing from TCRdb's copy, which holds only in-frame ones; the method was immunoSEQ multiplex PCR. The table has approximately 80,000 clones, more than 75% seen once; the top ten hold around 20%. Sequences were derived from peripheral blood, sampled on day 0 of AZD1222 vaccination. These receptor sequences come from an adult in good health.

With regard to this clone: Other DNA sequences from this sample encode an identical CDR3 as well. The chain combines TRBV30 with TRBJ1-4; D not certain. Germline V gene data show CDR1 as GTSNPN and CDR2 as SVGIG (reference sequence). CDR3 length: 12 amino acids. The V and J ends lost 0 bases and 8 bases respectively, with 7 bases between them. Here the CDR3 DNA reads TGTGCCTGGAGTGTACTAAGGGAAAAACTGTTTTTT. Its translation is CAWSVLREKLFF.

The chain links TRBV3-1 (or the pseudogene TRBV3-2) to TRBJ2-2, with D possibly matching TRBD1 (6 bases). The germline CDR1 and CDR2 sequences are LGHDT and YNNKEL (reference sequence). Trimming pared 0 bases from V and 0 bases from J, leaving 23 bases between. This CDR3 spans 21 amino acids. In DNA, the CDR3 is TGTGCCAGCAGCCAAGATCCCCGGACAGCCTACAGAAAATCGAACACCGGGGAGCTGTTTTTT. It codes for CASSQDPRTAYRKSNTGELFF.

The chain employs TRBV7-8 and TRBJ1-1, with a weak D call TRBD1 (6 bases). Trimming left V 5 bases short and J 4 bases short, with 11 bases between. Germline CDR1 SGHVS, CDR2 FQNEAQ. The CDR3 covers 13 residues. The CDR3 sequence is CASSGRGGTEAFF. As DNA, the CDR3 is TGTGCCAGCAGCGGAAGGGGGGGCACTGAAGCTTTCTTT.

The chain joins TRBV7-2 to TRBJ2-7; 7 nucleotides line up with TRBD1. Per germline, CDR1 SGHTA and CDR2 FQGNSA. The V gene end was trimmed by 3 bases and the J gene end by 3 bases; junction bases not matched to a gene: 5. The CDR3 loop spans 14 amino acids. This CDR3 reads CASSFPGQSYEQYF. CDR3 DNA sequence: TGTGCCAGCAGCTTTCCGGGACAGAGCTACGAGCAGTACTTC.

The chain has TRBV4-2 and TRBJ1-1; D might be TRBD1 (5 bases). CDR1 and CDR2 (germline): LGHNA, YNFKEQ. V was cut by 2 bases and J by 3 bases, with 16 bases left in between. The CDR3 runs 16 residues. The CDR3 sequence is CASSQPKGGGDTEAFF. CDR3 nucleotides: TGTGCCAGCAGCCAACCGAAGGGCGGGGGTGACACTGAAGCTTTCTTT.

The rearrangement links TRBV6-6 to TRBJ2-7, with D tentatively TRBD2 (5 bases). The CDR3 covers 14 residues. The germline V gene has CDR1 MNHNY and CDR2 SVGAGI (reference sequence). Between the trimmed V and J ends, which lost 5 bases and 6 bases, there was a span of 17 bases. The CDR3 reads CASSRTLLEIEQYF. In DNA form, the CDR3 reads TGTGCCAGCAGTCGTACCCTACTAGAGATCGAGCAGTACTTC.

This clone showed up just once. This chain's CDR3 is CASSEAPSATQYF. CDR3 nucleotide sequence: TGTGCCAGCAGTGAGGCACCCTCCGCGACCCAGTACTTC. V is TRBV27 and J is TRBJ2-5, with D hard to call. The CDR3 length is 13 residues. Per the germline V gene, CDR1 is MNHEY and CDR2 is SMNVEV (reference sequence). V lost 5 bases to trimming and J lost 7 bases, with 14 bases between them.

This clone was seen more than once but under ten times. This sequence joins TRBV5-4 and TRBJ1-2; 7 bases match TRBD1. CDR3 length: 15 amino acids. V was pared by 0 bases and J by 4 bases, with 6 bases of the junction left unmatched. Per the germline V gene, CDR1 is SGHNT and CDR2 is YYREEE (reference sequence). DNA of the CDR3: TGTGCCAGCAGCTTGGAGCAGGGGGTGGGCTATGGCTACACCTTC. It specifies CASSLEQGVGYGYTF.

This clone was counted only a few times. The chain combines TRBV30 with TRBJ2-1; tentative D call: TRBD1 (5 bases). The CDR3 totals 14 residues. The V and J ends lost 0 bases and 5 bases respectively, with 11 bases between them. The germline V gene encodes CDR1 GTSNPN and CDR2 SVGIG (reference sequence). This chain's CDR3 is CAWSVQGNNNEQFF. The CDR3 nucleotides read TGTGCCTGGAGTGTGCAGGGAAATAACAATGAGCAGTTCTTC.

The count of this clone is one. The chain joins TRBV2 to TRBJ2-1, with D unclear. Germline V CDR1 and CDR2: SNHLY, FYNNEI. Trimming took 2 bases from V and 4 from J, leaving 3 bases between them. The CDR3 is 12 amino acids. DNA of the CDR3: TGTGCCAGCAGTGAAAGTTACAATGAGCAGTTCTTC. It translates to CASSESYNEQFF. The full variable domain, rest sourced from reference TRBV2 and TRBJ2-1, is EPEVTQTPSHQVTQMGQEVILRCVPISNHLYFYWYRQILGQKVEFLVSFYNNEISEKSEIFDDQFSVERPDGSNFTLKIRSTKLEDSAMYFCASSESYNEQFFGPGTRLTVL.

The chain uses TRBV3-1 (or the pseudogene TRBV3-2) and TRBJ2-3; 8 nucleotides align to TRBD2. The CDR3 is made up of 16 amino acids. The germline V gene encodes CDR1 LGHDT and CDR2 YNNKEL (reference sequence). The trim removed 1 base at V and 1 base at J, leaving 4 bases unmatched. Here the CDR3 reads CASSQVPGGRTDTQYF. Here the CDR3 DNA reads TGTGCCAGCAGCCAAGTGCCGGGGGGGCGCACAGATACGCAGTATTTT.

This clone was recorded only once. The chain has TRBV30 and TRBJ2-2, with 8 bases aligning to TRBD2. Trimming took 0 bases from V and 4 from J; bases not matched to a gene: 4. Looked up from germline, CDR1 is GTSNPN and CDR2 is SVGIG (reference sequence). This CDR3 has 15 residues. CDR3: CAWSVGLVLTGELFF. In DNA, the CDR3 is TGTGCCTGGAGTGTGGGACTAGTCCTCACCGGGGAGCTGTTTTTT. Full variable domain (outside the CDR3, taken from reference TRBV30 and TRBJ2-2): SQTIHQWPATLVQPVGSPLSLECTVEGTSNPNLYWYRQAAGRGLQLLFYSVGIGQISSEVPQNLSASRPQDRQFILSSKKLLLSDSGFYLCAWSVGLVLTGELFFGEGSRLTVL.

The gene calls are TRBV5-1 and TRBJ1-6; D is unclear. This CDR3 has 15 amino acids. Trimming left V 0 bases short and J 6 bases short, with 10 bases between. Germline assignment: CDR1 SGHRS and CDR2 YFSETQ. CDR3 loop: CASSLVGLGNSPLHF. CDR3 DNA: TGCGCCAGCAGCTTGGTAGGGTTGGGTAATTCACCCCTCCACTTT.

The CDR3 loop is CASRPAGGDTGELFF. As DNA, the CDR3 is TGTGCCAGTAGACCAGCGGGGGGGGACACCGGGGAGCTGTTTTTT. The chain joins TRBV2 to TRBJ2-2, with 10 bases matching TRBD2. The trim removed 9 bases at V and 3 bases at J, leaving 7 bases unmatched. The CDR3 length is 15 residues. Germline CDR1 SNHLY, CDR2 FYNNEI.

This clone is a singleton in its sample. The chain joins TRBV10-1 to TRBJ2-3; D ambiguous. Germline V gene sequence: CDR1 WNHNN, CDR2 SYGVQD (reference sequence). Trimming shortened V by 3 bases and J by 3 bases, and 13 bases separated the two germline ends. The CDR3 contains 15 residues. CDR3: CASSEIDSWTDTQYF. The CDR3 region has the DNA TGCGCCAGCAGTGAAATCGACTCTTGGACAGATACGCAGTATTTT.

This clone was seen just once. The CDR3 sequence is CASSSNPGTGVYEQYF. As DNA, the CDR3 is TGCGCCAGCAGCTCCAATCCCGGGACAGGGGTCTACGAGCAGTACTTC. J is TRBJ2-7 and V is TRBV5-1; 10 bases align to TRBD1. V dropped 3 bases and J dropped 3; count of bases not matched to a gene: 9. This CDR3 contains 16 residues. Germline values: CDR1 SGHRS, CDR2 YFSETQ.

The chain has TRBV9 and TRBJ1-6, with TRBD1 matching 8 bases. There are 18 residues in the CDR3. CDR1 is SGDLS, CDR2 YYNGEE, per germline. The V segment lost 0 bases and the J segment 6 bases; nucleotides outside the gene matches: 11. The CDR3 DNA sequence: TGTGCCAGCAGCGTAGCGGCAGGGGGCGGGAATTCTAATTCACCCCTCCACTTT. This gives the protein CASSVAAGGGNSNSPLHF.

The CDR3 region is CASSFSGDGYTF. The CDR3 coding sequence is TGCGCCAGCAGCTTTTCAGGGGATGGCTACACCTTC. This chain links TRBV5-1 with TRBJ1-2; D is perhaps TRBD1 (6 bases). From germline, CDR1 is SGHRS and CDR2 YFSETQ. The CDR3 has 12 amino acids. The V end lost 2 bases, the J end lost 6 bases, and 8 bases lay between the germline ends.